Below are 26 T cell receptor beta chains sequenced from a single sample in a study of OX40 agonist ivuxolimab in advanced cancers. Clones were read by immunoSEQ multiplex PCR, and TCRdb kept only the in-frame ones, dropping some. The sample has 100,000 to 110,000 clones, approximately 90% seen once. The source material was CD4+ or CD8+ T cells sorted from blood, sampled in a trial of the OX40 agonist ivuxolimab. The receptor set was obtained from an adult with an advanced solid tumor such as melanoma, head and neck, liver or kidney cancer.

The chain employs TRBV9 and TRBJ2-1; D possibly matches TRBD1 or TRBD2 (5 bases each). The CDR3 sequence is 17 residues long. Germline loops: CDR1 SGDLS, CDR2 YYNGEE. Trimming stripped 3 bases from V and 0 bases from J, with 16 bases between. The CDR3 spells CASSARVGASSYNEQFF. CDR3 nucleotide sequence: TGTGCCAGCAGCGCCCGGGTCGGGGCCAGCTCCTACAATGAGCAGTTCTTC.

V and J are TRBV19 and TRBJ2-2; tentatively, D is TRBD1 (6 bases). This CDR3 spans 16 amino acids. The V gene lost 9 bases and the J gene lost 5 bases, with 22 bases spanning the gap. Germline loops: CDR1 LNHDA, CDR2 SQIVND (reference sequence). The chain's CDR3 is CASKVGAEVLTGELFF. The DNA of the CDR3 is TGTGCCAGCAAGGTGGGGGCCGAGGTTCTTACCGGGGAGCTGTTTTTT. The complete variable domain, with remaining parts taken from reference TRBV19 and TRBJ2-2, reads DGGITQSPKYLFRKEGQNVTLSCEQNLNHDAMYWYRQDPGQGLRLIYYSQIVNDFQKGDIAEGYSVSREKKESFPLTVTSAQKNPTAFYLCASKVGAEVLTGELFFGEGSRLTVL.

The chain uses TRBV4-3 and TRBJ1-1, with 7 bases identical to TRBD1. The length of the CDR3 is 16 residues. The trim removed 1 base at V and 1 base at J, leaving 6 bases unmatched. Germline V CDR1 and CDR2: LGHNA, YSLEER. The CDR3 here is CASSQAMGQKNTEAFF. CDR3 in DNA: TGCGCCAGCAGCCAAGCTATGGGACAGAAGAACACTGAAGCTTTCTTT.

The chain is built from TRBV18 and TRBJ2-5, with TRBD1 identical over 9 bases. This CDR3 has 16 amino acids. J lost 5 bases, V lost 0 bases, and 7 bases had no gene match. CDR1 and CDR2 from the germline V gene are KGHSH and LQKENI. The CDR3 region has the DNA TGTGCCAGCTCACCACCTGCGACAGGGGGTCGGGAGACCCAGTACTTC. It codes for CASSPPATGGRETQYF.

V usage is TRBV28 and J usage is TRBJ2-2; tentative D call: TRBD2 (6 bases). Germline CDR1 MDHEN, CDR2 SYDVKM. V lost 3 bases and J lost 8, with 19 bases in between. This CDR3 spans 16 amino acids. As DNA, the CDR3 is TGTGCCAGCAGTTTTTTAGGAGGGTCGACCGGTGGGGAGCTGTTTTTT. This codes for CASSFLGGSTGGELFF.

This chain uses TRBV12-5 with TRBJ1-1; the match to TRBD1 covers 7 bases. Germline CDR1 reads LGHNT; CDR2 reads FRNRAP. This CDR3 contains 14 residues. V gave up 3 bases and J gave up 5 bases; unmatched junction bases: 6. The CDR3 sequence: CASGLGRGDTEAFF. In nucleotides, the CDR3 is TGTGCTAGTGGTTTAGGCAGGGGGGATACTGAAGCTTTCTTT.

The rearrangement joins TRBV29-1 to TRBJ2-3; 8 bases are a match to TRBD2. V was pared by 3 bases and J by 0 bases, with 5 bases of the junction left unmatched. Germline V lookup: CDR1 SQVTM, CDR2 ANQGSEA. The CDR3 extends over 15 amino acids. The CDR3 loop is CSVDGSSGSTDTQYF. CDR3 DNA sequence: TGCAGCGTTGACGGGTCTAGCGGGAGCACAGATACGCAGTATTTT.

The chain combines TRBV19 with TRBJ2-3; D is ambiguous. V shed 6 bases and J shed 4 bases, with 17 bases lying between them. Germline values: CDR1 LNHDA, CDR2 SQIVND (reference sequence). The CDR3 has 15 residues. The CDR3 region has the DNA TGTGCCAGTAGCGATCCGAAGAATTGGTCAGATACGCAGTATTTT. The encoded protein is CASSDPKNWSDTQYF.

This clone showed up just once. The chain employs TRBV6-1 and TRBJ1-5; no clear D gene. The CDR3 length is 17 residues. The V end lost 3 bases, the J end lost 2 bases, and 17 bases lay between the germline ends. The germline V gene encodes CDR1 MNHNS and CDR2 SASEGT. The CDR3 sequence is CASSDRFPLEGNQPQHF. CDR3 nucleotides: TGTGCCAGCAGTGACAGGTTCCCCTTGGAGGGCAATCAGCCCCAGCATTTT.

Of note for this clone: At the DNA level, this CDR3 is encoded by other sequences in the same sample as well. This chain links TRBV7-2 with TRBJ2-5; D is possibly TRBD2 (6 bases). The CDR3 totals 13 residues. CDR1 and CDR2 from the germline V gene are SGHTA and FQGNSA. V was pared by 3 bases and J by 5 bases, with 10 bases between. The DNA of the CDR3 is TGTGCCAGCAGCTTCGACCGGGGGGAGACCCAGTACTTC. Protein product: CASSFDRGETQYF.

This chain links TRBV28 with TRBJ2-3; 9 bases align to TRBD2. The length of the CDR3 is 13 residues. From germline, CDR1 is MDHEN and CDR2 SYDVKM. CDR3 in amino acids: CASLAGAVNTQYF. In DNA, the CDR3 is TGTGCTAGTTTAGCGGGAGCAGTAAATACGCAGTATTTT.

This chain joins TRBV7-2 and TRBJ2-1; 7 bases line up with TRBD2. The CDR3 runs to 15 residues. V shed 4 bases and J 3 bases; nucleotides not matched to a gene: 6. Per the germline V gene, CDR1 is SGHTA and CDR2 is FQGNSA. DNA for the CDR3: TGTGCCAGCAGCTCGATGGGACTACTCTACAATGAGCAGTTCTTC. Translated: CASSSMGLLYNEQFF.

In this sample, this clone turned up a few times. V is TRBV10-2 and J is TRBJ2-7; 9 bases are shared with TRBD2. Losses at the gene ends were 7 bases for V and 6 bases for J; bases not matched to a gene: 16. Germline V gives CDR1 WSHSY, CDR2 SAAADI. This CDR3 has 16 residues. The DNA for the CDR3 is TGCGCCAGCATAAAGGGCGCCGGACTAGCGTCTCGCGAGCAGTACTTC. The encoded protein is CASIKGAGLASREQYF.

The rearrangement uses TRBV5-1 and TRBJ2-1; 7 bases are a match to TRBD2. The V gene's germline CDR1 is SGHRS and CDR2 YFSETQ. CDR3 length: 15 amino acids. V trimming: 6 bases; J trimming: 9 bases; junction bases outside the gene matches: 15. This CDR3 is CASNRGTTGPLEQFF. The CDR3 DNA reads TGCGCCAGCAATAGAGGGACTACGGGGCCCCTTGAGCAGTTCTTC.

This CDR3 is CASSLKRIAGNTQYF. The CDR3 DNA reads as TGTGCCAGCAGTCTTAAACGAATAGCGGGAAATACGCAGTATTTT. The chain combines TRBV7-2 with TRBJ2-3, with 8 nucleotides matching TRBD2. V shed 6 bases and J 7 bases; nucleotides not matched to a gene: 12. Germline assignment: CDR1 SGHTA and CDR2 FQGNSA. The CDR3 runs to 15 residues. Full variable domain (outside the CDR3, taken from reference TRBV7-2 and TRBJ2-3): GAGVSQSPSNKVTEKGKDVELRCDPISGHTALYWYRQSLGQGLEFLIYFQGNSAPDKSGLPSDRFSAERTGGSVSTLTIQRTQQEDSAVYLCASSLKRIAGNTQYFGPGTRLTVL.

The CDR3 DNA sequence: TGTGCCAGCAGCTTAGGGGTAGGGGAGGAGACCCAGTACTTC. Translating gives CASSLGVGEETQYF. The rearrangement joins TRBV7-9 to TRBJ2-5; D may correspond to TRBD1 or TRBD2 (5 bases each). CDR3 length: 14 amino acids. V was pared by 1 base and J by 5 bases, with 11 bases between. The germline CDR1 and CDR2 sequences are SEHNR and FQNEAQ (reference sequence).

This rearrangement joins TRBV20-1 to TRBJ2-1, with unresolved D. The V gene lost 6 bases and the J gene lost 6 bases, with 6 bases spanning the gap. Germline V gene lookup returns CDR1 DFQATT and CDR2 SNEGSKA (reference sequence). The CDR3 has 10 amino acids. The CDR3 DNA follows: TGCAGTGCCTGGGCCAATGAGCAGTTCTTC. The encoded protein is CSAWANEQFF.

This chain connects TRBV2 to TRBJ2-7; 8 nucleotides match TRBD1. CDR3 length: 14 residues. Germline V CDR1 and CDR2: SNHLY, FYNNEI. The ends lost 6 bases at V and 7 bases at J; junction bases unmatched: 11. CDR3: CASSETGQGPEQYF. The CDR3 bases are TGTGCCAGCAGCGAAACTGGACAGGGACCTGAGCAGTACTTC.

A word on this clone: One end of the junction is discordant with germline, which a read error may explain. This sample includes further DNA sequences coding for the same CDR3. The CDR3 DNA follows: TGTGCCAGCAGCCTAGACAGAGATCAGCCCCAGCATTTT. It encodes CASSLDRDQPQHF. This chain connects TRBV11-2 to TRBJ1-5; weak D call: TRBD1 (5 bases). CDR1 SGHAT and CDR2 FQNNGV come from the germline V gene. This CDR3 has 13 amino acids.

The V and J genes are TRBV4-1 and TRBJ1-4; D not certain. Per germline, CDR1 MGHRA and CDR2 YSYEKL. The CDR3 totals 16 residues. V was trimmed by 0 bases and J by 4 bases, leaving 12 bases between them. CDR3 amino acids: CASSQEESRINEKLFF. The DNA of the CDR3 is TGCGCCAGCAGCCAAGAGGAAAGCAGGATTAATGAAAAACTGTTTTTT.

This rearrangement joins TRBV5-1 to TRBJ2-7; D is perhaps TRBD1 (6 bases). The CDR3 covers 15 residues. Germline V gives CDR1 SGHRS, CDR2 YFSETQ. V shed 4 bases and J shed 5 bases, with 19 bases lying between them. This CDR3 is CASSVTGSVVNEQYF. The CDR3 DNA follows: TGCGCCAGCAGCGTAACAGGGTCTGTGGTAAACGAGCAGTACTTC.

The chain links TRBV10-3 to TRBJ2-1; no firm D call. The CDR3 runs 14 residues. The ends were cut back, 6 bases at V and 9 bases at J, with 18 bases in the middle. Germline lookup yields CDR1 ENHRY and CDR2 SYGVKD. This CDR3 reads CAISTPRVGGEQFF. The CDR3, as DNA: TGTGCCATCAGCACCCCTCGGGTAGGCGGTGAGCAGTTCTTC.

The V gene is TRBV5-1, the J gene TRBJ2-1, with 9 bases identical to TRBD2. Germline V gives CDR1 SGHRS, CDR2 YFSETQ. The CDR3 is 15 amino acids. After removal of 6 bases from V and 7 bases from J, the junction contained 11 bases not matched to a gene. The CDR3 region has the DNA TGCGCCAGCACCCATGTAGCGGGAGTGGCGAATGAGCAGTTCTTC. Translation: CASTHVAGVANEQFF.

The rearrangement links TRBV18 to TRBJ2-3; possible D gene TRBD1, 6 bases. With 4 bases removed from V and 0 bases from J, the gap between germline ends came to 14 bases. Germline V gives CDR1 KGHSH, CDR2 LQKENI. This CDR3 region has 16 residues. The CDR3: CASSHSRGTSTDTQYF. The CDR3 DNA reads as TGTGCCAGCTCACACTCCAGGGGAACTAGCACAGATACGCAGTATTTT.

The DNA of the CDR3 is TGTGCCAGCAGTTTAGGACAGGGTTACAATGAGCAGTTCTTC. Translating gives CASSLGQGYNEQFF. The chain is built from TRBV6-5 and TRBJ2-1; 8 bases line up with TRBD1. The CDR3 is made up of 14 amino acids. Germline V CDR1 and CDR2: MNHEY, SVGAGI. J lost 4 bases, V lost 4 bases, and 3 bases had no gene match.

The CDR3 protein is CASSLDRGSEAFF. The CDR3 DNA sequence: TGCGCCAGCAGCTTAGACAGGGGCTCTGAAGCTTTCTTT. The chain uses TRBV5-1 and TRBJ1-1; 8 bases are shared with TRBD1. The trim removed 2 bases at V and 6 bases at J, leaving 3 bases unmatched. Germline CDR1 reads SGHRS; CDR2 reads YFSETQ. This CDR3 has 13 residues. Filled out from reference TRBV5-1 and TRBJ1-1, the complete variable domain reads KAGVTQTPRYLIKTRGQQVTLSCSPISGHRSVSWYQQTPGQGLQFLFEYFSETQRNKGNFPGRFSGRQFSNSRSEMNVSTLELGDSALYLCASSLDRGSEAFFGQGTRLTVV.